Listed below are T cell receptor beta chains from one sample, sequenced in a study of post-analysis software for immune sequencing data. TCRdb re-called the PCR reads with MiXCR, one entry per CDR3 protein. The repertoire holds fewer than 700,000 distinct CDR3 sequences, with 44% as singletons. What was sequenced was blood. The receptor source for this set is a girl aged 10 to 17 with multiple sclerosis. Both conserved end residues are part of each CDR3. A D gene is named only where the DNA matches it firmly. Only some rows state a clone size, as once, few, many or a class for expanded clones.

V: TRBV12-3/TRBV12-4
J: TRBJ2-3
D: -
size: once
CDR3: CASSQRDRSTDTQYF
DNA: TGTGCCAGCAGCCAGCGGGACAGGAGCACAGATACGCAGTATTTT

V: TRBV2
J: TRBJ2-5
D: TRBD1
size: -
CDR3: CASSETLDRVGQETQYF
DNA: TGTGCCAGCAGTGAGACACTGGACAGGGTGGGACAAGAGACCCAGTACTTC

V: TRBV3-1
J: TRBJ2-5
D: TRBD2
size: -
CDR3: CASSDKGAGEETQYF
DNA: TGTGCCAGCAGCGACAAGGGAGCGGGGGAAGAGACCCAGTACTTC

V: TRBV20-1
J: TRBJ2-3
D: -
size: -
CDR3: CSAPAETRRTDTQYF
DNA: TGCAGTGCTCCAGCCGAGACTAGGAGAACAGATACGCAGTATTTT

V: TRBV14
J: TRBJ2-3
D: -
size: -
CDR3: CASSQGQRDTQYF
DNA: TGTGCCAGCAGCCAAGGACAGAGAGATACGCAGTATTTT

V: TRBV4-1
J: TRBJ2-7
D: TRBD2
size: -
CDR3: CASSQPTSGRTYEQYF
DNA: TGCGCCAGCAGCCAACCTACTAGCGGGAGGACCTACGAGCAGTACTTC

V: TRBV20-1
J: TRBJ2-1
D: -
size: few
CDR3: CSASVSQGHEQFF
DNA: TGCAGTGCTTCTGTATCACAGGGCCATGAGCAGTTCTTC

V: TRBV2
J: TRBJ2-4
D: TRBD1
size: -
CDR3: CASSDPGQGASNIQYF
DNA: TGTGCCAGCAGTGACCCGGGACAGGGGGCGAGTAACATTCAGTACTTC

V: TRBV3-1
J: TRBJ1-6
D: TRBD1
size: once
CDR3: CASSQGQGEYSPLHF
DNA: TGTGCCAGCAGCCAAGGACAGGGCGAGTATTCACCCCTCCACTTT

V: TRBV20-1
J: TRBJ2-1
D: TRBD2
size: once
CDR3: CSAADGAGGYNEQFF
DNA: TGCAGTGCTGCCGACGGGGCGGGAGGGTACAATGAGCAGTTCTTC

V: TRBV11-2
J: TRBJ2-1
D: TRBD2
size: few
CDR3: CASSPTSGKRGEQFF
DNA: TGTGCCAGCAGCCCAACTAGCGGGAAGCGAGGTGAGCAGTTCTTC

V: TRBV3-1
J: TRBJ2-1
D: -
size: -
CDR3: CASGLGTGRLFNEQFF
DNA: TGTGCCAGCGGCCTAGGGACTGGCCGCCTATTTAATGAGCAGTTCTTC

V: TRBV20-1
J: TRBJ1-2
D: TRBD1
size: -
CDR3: CSASSAGTGPFYGYTF
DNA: TGCAGTGCTAGTTCGGCTGGGACAGGGCCTTTCTATGGCTACACCTTC

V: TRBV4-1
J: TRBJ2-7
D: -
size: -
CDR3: CASSQRGPLLGEQYF
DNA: TGCGCCAGCAGCCAAAGGGGACCCCTTTTAGGCGAGCAGTACTTC

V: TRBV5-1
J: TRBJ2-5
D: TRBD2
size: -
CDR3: CASSSFTSGGPETQYF
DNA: TGCGCCAGCAGCTCCTTTACTAGCGGGGGTCCGGAGACCCAGTACTTC

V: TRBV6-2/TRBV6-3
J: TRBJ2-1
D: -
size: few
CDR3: CASSYLLWRDGLYNEQFF
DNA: TGTGCCAGCAGTTACCTCCTCTGGCGGGACGGGCTCTACAATGAGCAGTTCTTC

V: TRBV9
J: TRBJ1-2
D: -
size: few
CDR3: CASSVSGDANYGYTF
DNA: TGTGCCAGCAGCGTATCCGGCGACGCTAACTATGGCTACACCTTC

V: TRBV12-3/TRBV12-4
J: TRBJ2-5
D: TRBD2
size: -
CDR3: CASTAGGPQETQYF
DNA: TGTGCCAGCACAGCGGGAGGTCCTCAAGAGACCCAGTACTTC

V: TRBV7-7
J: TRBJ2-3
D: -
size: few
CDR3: CASSLGVAETDTQYF
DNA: TGTGCCAGCAGCCTGGGGGTAGCGGAGACAGATACGCAGTATTTT

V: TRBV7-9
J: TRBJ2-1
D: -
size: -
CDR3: CASSPLKANLSYNEQFF
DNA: TGTGCCAGCAGCCCCTTGAAGGCAAACCTCTCCTACAATGAGCAGTTCTTC

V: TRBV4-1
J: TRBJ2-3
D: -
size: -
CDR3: CASSQDEGTDTQYF
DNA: TGCGCCAGCAGCCAAGATGAGGGCACAGATACGCAGTATTTT

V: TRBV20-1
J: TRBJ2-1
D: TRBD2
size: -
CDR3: CSARDPRSGGLDEQFF
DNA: TGCAGTGCTAGAGATCCCCGCAGCGGGGGGTTGGATGAGCAGTTCTTC